This passage covers 31 T cell receptor beta chains from one sample sequenced in a study of shared T cell receptors in the human thymus. Generated by immunoSEQ multiplex PCR, the TCRdb table keeps only in-frame clones and is missing some. The sample lists a few hundred thousand clones, around 93% occurring once. What was sequenced was thymocytes. The receptors stem from a human donor.

The rearrangement links TRBV4-1 to TRBJ2-1; 11 nucleotides agree with TRBD2. The CDR3 is made up of 15 amino acids. Germline V gene sequence: CDR1 MGHRA, CDR2 YSYEKL. V trimming: 2 bases; J trimming: 8 bases; junction bases outside the gene matches: 5. In DNA form, the CDR3 reads TGCGCCAGCAGCCAACAAGGGACTAGCGGCGATGAGCAGTTCTTC. Encoded protein: CASSQQGTSGDEQFF.

The V gene is TRBV4-1, the J gene TRBJ2-1; D is possibly TRBD2 (5 bases). Germline V gene data show CDR1 as MGHRA and CDR2 as YSYEKL. V lost 0 bases and J lost 9, with 15 bases in between. The CDR3 loop spans 15 amino acids. The CDR3 DNA reads TGCGCCAGCAGCCAAGATCATGTTAGCGCGGGTGAGCAGTTCTTC. This translates into CASSQDHVSAGEQFF.

The chain is built from TRBV7-7 and TRBJ2-1; 7 bases fit TRBD1. The V gene end was trimmed by 5 bases and the J gene end by 2 bases; junction bases not matched to a gene: 9. In germline, CDR1 is SSHAT, CDR2 FNYEAQ (reference sequence). The CDR3 totals 16 residues. CDR3 bases: TGTGCCAGCAGCCCGACCTGGGACAGACCCTACAATGAGCAGTTCTTC. It translates to CASSPTWDRPYNEQFF. The variable domain in full, with the rest retrieved from reference TRBV7-7 and TRBJ2-1, is GAGVSQSPRYKVTKRGQDVTLRCDPISSHATLYWYQQALGQGPEFLTYFNYEAQPDKSGLPSDRFSAERPEGSISTLTIQRTEQRDSAMYRCASSPTWDRPYNEQFFGPGTRLTVL.

The chain uses TRBV27 and TRBJ2-7; D remains ambiguous. This CDR3 has 13 residues. V was pared by 8 bases and J by 3 bases, with 14 bases between. Per the germline V gene, CDR1 is MNHEY and CDR2 is SMNVEV (reference sequence). In nucleotides, the CDR3 is TGTGCCAGCGGTAGAACTCAATTCTACGAGCAGTACTTC. As protein: CASGRTQFYEQYF.

This clone was counted a single time. The CDR3 DNA sequence: TGTGCCAGCAGCTGTCCGGGACAGGGGAGGAGAAAACTGTTTTTT. Encoded protein: CASSCPGQGRRKLFF. The chain joins TRBV7-9 to TRBJ1-4; TRBD1 matches 10 bases. J gave up 10 bases and V 4 bases, and 9 bases lay outside the gene matches. The germline gives CDR1 SEHNR, CDR2 FQNEAQ (reference sequence). The CDR3 has 15 residues.

The chain couples TRBV6-6 to TRBJ2-1; 9 bases fit TRBD1. The CDR3 spans 16 residues. V trimming: 2 bases; J trimming: 3 bases; junction bases outside the gene matches: 5. Germline lookup yields CDR1 MNHNY and CDR2 SVGAGI (reference sequence). The CDR3 bases are TGTGCCAGCAGTTACGGGGACAGGGCTAGCTACAATGAGCAGTTCTTC. As protein: CASSYGDRASYNEQFF.

This clone was picked up one time. The chain is built from TRBV6-5 and TRBJ1-1, with D hard to call. Trimming took off 6 bases at V and 5 bases at J, with 16 bases between the two ends. Germline V CDR1 and CDR2: MNHEY, SVGAGI. The CDR3 contains 14 residues. Here the CDR3 reads CASRLVGGRTEAFF. The DNA of the CDR3 is TGTGCCAGCAGACTGGTAGGAGGAAGGACTGAAGCTTTCTTT.

Concerning this clone itself: This specimen includes other DNA sequences encoding the same CDR3. The V gene is TRBV27, the J gene TRBJ2-7; D is unresolved. Trimming shortened V by 2 bases and J by 1 base, and 9 bases separated the two germline ends. The germline V gene has CDR1 MNHEY and CDR2 SMNVEV (reference sequence). The CDR3 is made up of 14 amino acids. The CDR3 DNA reads as TGTGCCAGCAGTTTAACCAGTGGATCCTACGAGCAGTACTTC. Its translation is CASSLTSGSYEQYF.

The chain recombines TRBV27 with TRBJ2-7, with a tentative D call TRBD1 (6 bases). Trimming left V 6 bases short and J 2 bases short, with 14 bases between. CDR1 is MNHEY and CDR2 is SMNVEV in the germline V gene (reference sequence). The CDR3 covers 14 residues. The CDR3 sequence is CASRKTGPTYEQYF. The CDR3 region has the DNA TGTGCCAGCAGGAAGACAGGCCCTACCTACGAGCAGTACTTC.

This chain links TRBV5-4 with TRBJ2-7; 12 nucleotides line up with TRBD2. This CDR3 region has 17 residues. Germline V gene lookup returns CDR1 SGHNT and CDR2 YYREEE (reference sequence). Trimming cost V 0 bases and J 3 bases; bases outside gene matches: 7. CDR3 region: CASSLGIRTSGIYEQYF. CDR3 nucleotide sequence: TGTGCCAGCAGCTTGGGGATTCGGACTAGCGGGATCTACGAGCAGTACTTC.

This chain joins TRBV19 and TRBJ1-5; D might be TRBD1 (5 bases). The CDR3 spans 16 residues. The germline V gene has CDR1 LNHDA and CDR2 SQIVND (reference sequence). With 2 bases removed from V and 2 bases from J, the gap between germline ends came to 13 bases. CDR3 in DNA: TGTGCCAGTAGTATACAACTGGGGACCGGCAATCAGCCCCAGCATTTT. The encoded protein is CASSIQLGTGNQPQHF.

CDR3: CASSLRGATEAFF. As DNA, the CDR3 is TGTGCCAGCAGTCTCAGGGGGGCCACTGAAGCTTTCTTT. J is TRBJ1-1 and V is TRBV28, with 7 bases fitting TRBD1. The CDR3 runs 13 residues. Trimming cost V 5 bases and J 4 bases; bases outside gene matches: 4. The V gene's germline CDR1 is MDHEN and CDR2 SYDVKM.

This chain connects TRBV5-1 to TRBJ2-6; D tentatively reads TRBD1 or TRBD2 (5 bases each). This CDR3 is built from 15 residues. Germline V gene sequence: CDR1 SGHRS, CDR2 YFSETQ. Trimming pared 2 bases from V and 1 base from J, leaving 7 bases between. The CDR3 region is CASSFGASGANVLTF. The CDR3 coding sequence is TGCGCCAGCAGCTTCGGGGCTTCTGGGGCCAACGTCCTGACTTTC.

V and J are TRBV2 and TRBJ1-5, with TRBD1 matching over 9 bases. Germline values: CDR1 SNHLY, CDR2 FYNNEI. The CDR3 is made up of 15 amino acids. With V trimmed by 2 bases and J by 6 bases, 5 bases remained unmatched. CDR3 in amino acids: CASSEKQGAFQPQHF. The CDR3 DNA reads TGTGCCAGCAGTGAAAAACAGGGGGCATTTCAGCCCCAGCATTTT.

V is TRBV5-8 and J is TRBJ2-7, with 13 bases that match TRBD2. Trimming cost V 2 bases and J 3 bases; bases outside gene matches: 5. The germline gives CDR1 SGHTS, CDR2 YDEGEE. The CDR3 totals 16 residues. CDR3 DNA sequence: TGTGCCAGCAGCTTACCGACTAGCGGGAGGAACTACGAGCAGTACTTC. It specifies CASSLPTSGRNYEQYF.

V usage is TRBV5-1 and J usage is TRBJ2-1, with D perhaps matching TRBD1 (6 bases). Trimming stripped 1 base from V and 2 bases from J, with 16 bases between. The CDR3 extends over 17 amino acids. Germline CDR1 reads SGHRS; CDR2 reads YFSETQ. The CDR3 coding sequence is TGCGCCAGCAGCTTGCGGACGGGACATGCCACCTACAATGAGCAGTTCTTC. This gives the protein CASSLRTGHATYNEQFF. Looking up the rest from reference TRBV5-1 and TRBJ2-1 gives the full variable domain: KAGVTQTPRYLIKTRGQQVTLSCSPISGHRSVSWYQQTPGQGLQFLFEYFSETQRNKGNFPGRFSGRQFSNSRSEMNVSTLELGDSALYLCASSLRTGHATYNEQFFGPGTRLTVL.

The rearrangement uses TRBV15 and TRBJ2-5, with TRBD2 identical over 14 bases. CDR3 size: 16 residues. Germline V lookup: CDR1 LNHNV, CDR2 YYDKDF (reference sequence). With 3 bases clipped from V and 4 bases from J, the junction kept 4 bases outside the gene matches. The CDR3 spells CATSRRGLAGVETQYF. DNA of the CDR3: TGTGCCACCAGCAGGAGGGGACTAGCGGGAGTAGAGACCCAGTACTTC. Filled out from reference TRBV15 and TRBJ2-5, the complete variable domain reads DAMVIQNPRYQVTQFGKPVTLSCSQTLNHNVMYWYQQKSSQAPKLLFHYYDKDFNNEADTPDNFQSRRPNTSFCFLDIRSPGLGDTAMYLCATSRRGLAGVETQYFGPGTRLLVL.

The V call is TRBV27, the J call TRBJ2-7; D perhaps matches TRBD1 (5 bases). This CDR3 has 14 residues. The germline gives CDR1 MNHEY, CDR2 SMNVEV (reference sequence). V lost 0 bases, J lost 2 bases, and 8 bases lay in between. The CDR3 coding sequence is TGTGCCAGCAGTTTATCGCCAGGGCCCTACGAGCAGTACTTC. It specifies CASSLSPGPYEQYF.

The gene calls are TRBV28 and TRBJ1-2; 10 bases line up with TRBD1. Germline V lookup: CDR1 MDHEN, CDR2 SYDVKM. Trimming removed 7 bases from V and 2 bases from J; junction bases left unmatched: 16. The CDR3 contains 18 residues. CDR3 bases: TGTGCCAGCACCACGACGCAGAAAAGACAGGGGGCGAACTATGGCTACACCTTC. Its protein is CASTTTQKRQGANYGYTF.

The J gene is TRBJ1-1, the V gene TRBV27, with unresolved D. The CDR3 extends over 13 amino acids. In germline, CDR1 is MNHEY, CDR2 SMNVEV (reference sequence). V gave up 3 bases and J gave up 3 bases, with 8 bases separating them. CDR3 sequence: CASSFRWDTEAFF. The CDR3 region has the DNA TGTGCCAGCAGTTTCCGATGGGACACTGAAGCTTTCTTT.

Details on this clone: One end of the junction varies from germline; a read error may be responsible. The rearrangement uses TRBV9 and TRBJ2-2, with 10 positions matching TRBD1. The germline V gene encodes CDR1 SGDLS and CDR2 YYNGEE. This CDR3 is 18 amino acids long. CDR3 DNA: TGTGCCAGCAGCGTAATTCGGGACAGGGGCCTTTCACACCGGGGAGCTGTTTTT. Its translation is CASSVIRDRGLSHRGAVF.

The chain employs TRBV10-1 and TRBJ2-4; D is ambiguous. V was trimmed by 3 bases and J by 0 bases, leaving 12 bases between them. This CDR3 has 16 amino acids. The germline CDR1 and CDR2 sequences are WNHNN and SYGVQD (reference sequence). The CDR3 region has the DNA TGCGCCAGCAGTGATACCGAGAGCCTAGCCAAAAACATTCAGTACTTC. Amino acid sequence: CASSDTESLAKNIQYF.

The chain links TRBV14 to TRBJ2-1; D ambiguous. Trimming shortened V by 1 base and J by 5 bases, and 9 bases separated the two germline ends. CDR1 is SGHDN and CDR2 is FVKESK in the germline V gene. The CDR3 runs to 14 residues. CDR3 nucleotide sequence: TGTGCCAGCAGCCAAGCACTTGGGGACAATGAGCAGTTCTTC. Its translation: CASSQALGDNEQFF.

The chain has TRBV2 and TRBJ2-1, with 8 bases matching TRBD2. The CDR3 is made up of 16 amino acids. V dropped 6 bases and J dropped 2; count of bases not matched to a gene: 9. Germline-derived CDR1 and CDR2 are SNHLY and FYNNEI. This CDR3 reads CASSPIAGPAYNEQFF. CDR3 coding DNA: TGTGCCAGCAGCCCAATAGCGGGACCCGCCTACAATGAGCAGTTCTTC.

The V and J genes are TRBV6-6 and TRBJ1-5; possibly TRBD1 for D (5 bases). This CDR3 is built from 12 residues. V was clipped by 5 bases and J by 6 bases, with 8 bases between them. CDR1 MNHNY and CDR2 SVGAGI come from the germline V gene (reference sequence). The CDR3 DNA follows: TGTGCCAGCAGTCCAGGGTCTCAGCCCCAGCATTTT. The encoded protein is CASSPGSQPQHF.

In this sample, this clone turned up once. The rearrangement links TRBV5-1 to TRBJ2-1, with D tentatively TRBD1 (6 bases). V was cut by 5 bases and J by 7 bases, with 22 bases left in between. Germline CDR1 SGHRS, CDR2 YFSETQ. The CDR3 contains 16 residues. This CDR3 reads CASRQIRGRLINEQFF. For the CDR3, the DNA is TGCGCCAGCAGGCAAATCAGGGGTCGGCTAATTAATGAGCAGTTCTTC.

The chain employs TRBV5-6 and TRBJ1-2; TRBD1 is a possible D gene (5 bases). The germline CDR1 and CDR2 sequences are SGHDT and YYEEEE. The CDR3 runs to 15 residues. V gave up 4 bases and J gave up 5 bases, with 18 bases separating them. CDR3 nucleotide sequence: TGTGCCAGCAGCAACCCGGACGGGGCCTTATATGGCTACACCTTC. Encoded protein: CASSNPDGALYGYTF.

The chain joins TRBV19 to TRBJ2-5; D not resolved. Germline V CDR1 and CDR2: LNHDA, SQIVND (reference sequence). Trimming stripped 1 base from V and 2 bases from J, with 8 bases between. The CDR3 length is 14 residues. Written as DNA, the CDR3 is TGTGCCAGTAGTATAGCGCACACACAAGAGACCCAGTACTTC. Residues: CASSIAHTQETQYF.

The chain joins TRBV28 to TRBJ1-5; TRBD1 might be the D (6 bases). The CDR3 loop spans 15 amino acids. Germline-derived CDR1 and CDR2 are MDHEN and SYDVKM. V was trimmed by 8 bases and J by 6 bases, leaving 20 bases between them. CDR3 protein: CASLIEGTLPQPQHF. CDR3 nucleotide sequence: TGTGCCAGCCTAATAGAAGGGACACTTCCTCAGCCCCAGCATTTT.

The chain combines TRBV15 with TRBJ1-1; D is possibly TRBD1 (6 bases). Germline V gene lookup returns CDR1 LNHNV and CDR2 YYDKDF (reference sequence). V gave up 0 bases and J gave up 4 bases, with 27 bases separating them. CDR3 length equals 20 residues. The CDR3 region has the DNA TGTGCCACCAGCAGAGATAGGAGGGGGGCCAACAACAGGCTGGGCACTGAAGCTTTCTTT. Residues: CATSRDRRGANNRLGTEAFF.

This clone was observed once. This chain links TRBV19 with TRBJ1-5; D perhaps matches TRBD1 (5 bases). This CDR3 has 13 residues. The V gene's germline CDR1 is LNHDA and CDR2 SQIVND (reference sequence). V was shortened by 4 bases and J by 6 bases, with 10 bases between the two germline ends. CDR3 sequence reads: CASSSQGAQPQHF. The CDR3 DNA reads TGTGCCAGTAGTAGCCAGGGTGCTCAGCCCCAGCATTTT.